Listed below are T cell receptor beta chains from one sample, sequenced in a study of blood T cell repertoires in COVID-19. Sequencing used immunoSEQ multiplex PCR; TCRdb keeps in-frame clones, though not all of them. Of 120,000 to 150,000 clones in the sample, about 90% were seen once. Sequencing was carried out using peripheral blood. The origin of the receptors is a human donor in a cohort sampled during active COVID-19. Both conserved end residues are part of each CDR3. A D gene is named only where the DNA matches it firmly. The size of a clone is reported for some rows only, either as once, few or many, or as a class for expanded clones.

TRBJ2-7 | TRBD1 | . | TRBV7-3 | TGTGCCAGCAGCCCGCAGGGACAGGACCACGAGCAGTACTTC | CASSPQGQDHEQYF
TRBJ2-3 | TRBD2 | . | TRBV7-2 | TGTGCCAGCCGCCCGAGGACTAGCGGGATTGCAGATACGCAGTATTTT | CASRPRTSGIADTQYF
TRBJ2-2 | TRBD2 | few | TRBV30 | TGTGCCTGGAGTCCCCGGGAGCTAGCGGGAGGCACCGGGGAGCTGTTTTTT | CAWSPRELAGGTGELFF
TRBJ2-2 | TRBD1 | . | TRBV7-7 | TGTGCTAGCAGCTCCTCCGGGACAGCAGCCACCGGGGAGCTGTTTTTT | CASSSSGTAATGELFF
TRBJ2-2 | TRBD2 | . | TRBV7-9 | TGTGCCAGCAGCTTAGCTCTAGCGGGAGGAAGTACCGGGGAGCTGTTTTTT | CASSLALAGGSTGELFF
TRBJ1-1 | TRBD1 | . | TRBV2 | TGTGCCAGCAGCGGGGACAGGGGGATTGAAGCTTTCTTT | CASSGDRGIEAFF
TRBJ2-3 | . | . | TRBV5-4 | TGTGCCAGCGCTCGGGAGAACACAGATACGCAGTATTTT | CASARENTDTQYF
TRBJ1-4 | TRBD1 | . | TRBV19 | TGTGCCAGCCACCTTACAGGGGGCGATGAAAAACTGTTTTTT | CASHLTGGDEKLFF
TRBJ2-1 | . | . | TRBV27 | TGTGCCAGCAGTTTAAGGGGAAATGAGCAGTTCTTC | CASSLRGNEQFF
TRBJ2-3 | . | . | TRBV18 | TGTGCCAGCTCAGAACAGGGTCTGGATACGCAGTATTTT | CASSEQGLDTQYF
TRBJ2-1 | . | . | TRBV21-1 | TGTGCCAGCATCCACCGGCAGCGGGGGGGGAATGAGCAGTTCTTC | CASIHRQRGGNEQFF
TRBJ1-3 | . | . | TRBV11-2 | TGTGCCAGCAGTTCAGTTGGACACCTCTCTGGAAACACCATATATTTT | CASSSVGHLSGNTIYF
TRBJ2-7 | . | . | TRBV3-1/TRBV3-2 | TGTGCCAGCACCCGGGCGGGGCCTACCTACGAGCAGTACTTC | CASTRAGPTYEQYF
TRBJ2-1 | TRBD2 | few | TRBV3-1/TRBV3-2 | TGTGCCAGCAGCCCCAGGGCTAGCGGGAATGAGCAGTTCTTC | CASSPRASGNEQFF
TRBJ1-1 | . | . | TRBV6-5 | TGTGCCAGCAGATTCTCGGGTGTCTCTTTCTTT | CASRFSGVSFF
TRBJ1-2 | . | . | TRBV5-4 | TGTGCCAGCAGCTCAGCGGACAGTTATGGCTACACCTTC | CASSSADSYGYTF
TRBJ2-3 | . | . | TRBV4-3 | TGCGCCAGCAGCCAAGAACAGGGTAGGGGAGATACGCAGTATTTT | CASSQEQGRGDTQYF
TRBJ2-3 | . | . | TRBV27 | TGTGCCAGCAGCCTACGCGGGGACCCCCTCAGCACAGATACGCAGTATTTT | CASSLRGDPLSTDTQYF
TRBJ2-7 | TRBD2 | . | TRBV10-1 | TGCGCCAGCATCGGGGGGTTCAGCGAGCAGTACTTC | CASIGGFSEQYF
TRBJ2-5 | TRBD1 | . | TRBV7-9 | TGTGCCAGCAGCACCGGGACAGCCCAAGAGACCCAGTACTTC | CASSTGTAQETQYF
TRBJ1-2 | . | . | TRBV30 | TGTGCCTGGAGTGTATGGGGCAGTTTAGCTAACTATGGCTACACCTTC | CAWSVWGSLANYGYTF
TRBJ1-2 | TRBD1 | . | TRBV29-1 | TGCAGCGTCACCGGGACAGTAGATGGCTACACCTTC | CSVTGTVDGYTF
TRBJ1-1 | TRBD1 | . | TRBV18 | TGTGCCAGCTCACTCGGACAGGAACGGAACACTGAAGCTTTCTTT | CASSLGQERNTEAFF
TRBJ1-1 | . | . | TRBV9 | TGTGCCAGCAGCGTAGGGGGAGGGGAGGTAGCTTTCTTT | CASSVGGGEVAFF
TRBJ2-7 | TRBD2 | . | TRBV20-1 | TGCAGTGCTAGTTTGGTAGCGGGGGCCCCTCGCCTTTACGAGCAGTACTTC | CSASLVAGAPRLYEQYF
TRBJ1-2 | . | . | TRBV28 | TGTGCCAGCAGTTTTCCGCGGGGAAACTATGGCTACACCTTC | CASSFPRGNYGYTF
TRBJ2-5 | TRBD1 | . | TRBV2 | TGTGCCAGCTTTAGGGGGCAGGGCAGAGGAGAGACCCAGTACTTC | CASFRGQGRGETQYF
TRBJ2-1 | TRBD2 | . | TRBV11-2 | TGTGCCAGCAGCAAGGGACTAGCGGTCTACAATGAGCAGTTCTTC | CASSKGLAVYNEQFF
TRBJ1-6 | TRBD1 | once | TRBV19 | TGTGCCAGTAGTATCGGGGACAGTCCCTATAATTCACCCCTCCACTTT | CASSIGDSPYNSPLHF
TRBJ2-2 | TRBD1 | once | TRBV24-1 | TGTGCCACCAGTGACTACGGGACAGTTAACACCGGGGAGCTGTTTTTT | CATSDYGTVNTGELFF
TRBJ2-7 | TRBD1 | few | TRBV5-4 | TGTGCCAGCAGCCAGGACAGGGCGGGGGAGCAGTACTTC | CASSQDRAGEQYF
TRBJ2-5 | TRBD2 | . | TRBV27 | TGTGCCAGCAGTCCGCCCCTAGCGGGGGGCAGGGGGACCCAGTACTTC | CASSPPLAGGRGTQYF
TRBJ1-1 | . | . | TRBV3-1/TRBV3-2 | TGTGCCAGCAGCCAAGATTGGGGCAGGGTTAACACTGAAGCTTTCTTT | CASSQDWGRVNTEAFF
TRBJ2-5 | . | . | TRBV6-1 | TGTGCCAGCAGTGAAAGCGCGGGGACAGCTTCAGAGACCCAGTACTTC | CASSESAGTASETQYF
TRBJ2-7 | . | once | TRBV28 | TGTGCCAGCACCCCGGCGGGGCTGTTAGTCTACGAGCAGTACTTC | CASTPAGLLVYEQYF
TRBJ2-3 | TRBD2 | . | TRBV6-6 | TGTGCCAGCAGTTACAGTCTAGCGGGAGGGCAAGATACGCAGTATTTT | CASSYSLAGGQDTQYF
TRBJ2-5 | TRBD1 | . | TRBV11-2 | TGTGCCAGCAGCTTAGGCCCCACGGGACAGGGGAGAGAGACCCAGTACTTC | CASSLGPTGQGRETQYF
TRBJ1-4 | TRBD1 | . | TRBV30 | TGTGCCTGGAGTGTGGGGACAGGGCGATTTTTT | CAWSVGTGRFF
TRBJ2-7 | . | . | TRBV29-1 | TGCAGCGTTGAAGATCTTTCGGGGTCCGGGTCCTACGAGCAGTACTTC | CSVEDLSGSGSYEQYF
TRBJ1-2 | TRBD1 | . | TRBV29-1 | TGCAGCGTTGAAGAAAGGCTAGGTGGAGGGGGCAGGTATGGCTACACCTTC | CSVEERLGGGGRYGYTF
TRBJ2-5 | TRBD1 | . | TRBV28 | TGTGCCAGCAGCCTCGGTTACAGGGGGCGCGCTACCCAGTACTTC | CASSLGYRGRATQYF
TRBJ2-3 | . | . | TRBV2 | TGTGCCAGCAGTGGGGAGTCCGGGGCAGATACGCAGTATTTT | CASSGESGADTQYF
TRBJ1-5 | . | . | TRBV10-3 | TGTGCCATCAGTGAGTCGGCAGGGCTCAATCAGCCCCAGCATTTT | CAISESAGLNQPQHF
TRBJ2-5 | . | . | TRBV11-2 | TGTGCCAGCAGCTTAGACACGGGCGGGGAGACCCAGTACTTC | CASSLDTGGETQYF
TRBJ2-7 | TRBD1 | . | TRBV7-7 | TGTGCTAGCAGCTCTGACAGGGAGAACGAGCAGTACTTC | CASSSDRENEQYF